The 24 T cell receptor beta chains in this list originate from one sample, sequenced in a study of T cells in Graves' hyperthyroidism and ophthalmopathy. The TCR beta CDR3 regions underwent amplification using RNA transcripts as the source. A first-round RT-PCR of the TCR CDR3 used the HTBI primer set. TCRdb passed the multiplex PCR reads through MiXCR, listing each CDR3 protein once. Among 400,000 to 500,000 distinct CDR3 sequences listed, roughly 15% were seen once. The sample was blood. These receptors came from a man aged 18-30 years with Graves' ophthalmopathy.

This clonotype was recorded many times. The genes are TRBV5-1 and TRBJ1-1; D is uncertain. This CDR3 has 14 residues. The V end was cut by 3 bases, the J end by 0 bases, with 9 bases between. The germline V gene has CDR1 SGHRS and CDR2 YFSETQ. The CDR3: CASSSYTVNTEAFF. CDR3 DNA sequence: TGCGCCAGCAGCTCTTATACAGTGAACACTGAAGCTTTCTTT. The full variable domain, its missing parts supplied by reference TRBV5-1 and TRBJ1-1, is KAGVTQTPRYLIKTRGQQVTLSCSPISGHRSVSWYQQTPGQGLQFLFEYFSETQRNKGNFPGRFSGRQFSNSRSEMNVSTLELGDSALYLCASSSYTVNTEAFFGQGTRLTVV.

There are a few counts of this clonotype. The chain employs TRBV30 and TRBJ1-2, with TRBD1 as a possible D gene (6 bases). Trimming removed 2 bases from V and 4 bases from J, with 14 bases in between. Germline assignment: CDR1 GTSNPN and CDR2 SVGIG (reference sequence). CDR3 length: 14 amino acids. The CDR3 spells CAWSWQARGYGYTF. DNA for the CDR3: TGTGCCTGGAGTTGGCAGGCCAGGGGCTATGGCTACACCTTC.

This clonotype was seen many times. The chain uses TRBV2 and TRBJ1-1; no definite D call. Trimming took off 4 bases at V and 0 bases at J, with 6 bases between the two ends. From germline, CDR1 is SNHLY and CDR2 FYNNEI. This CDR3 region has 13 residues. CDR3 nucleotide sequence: TGTGCCAGCAGTGTCAGAATGAACACTGAAGCTTTCTTT. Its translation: CASSVRMNTEAFF.

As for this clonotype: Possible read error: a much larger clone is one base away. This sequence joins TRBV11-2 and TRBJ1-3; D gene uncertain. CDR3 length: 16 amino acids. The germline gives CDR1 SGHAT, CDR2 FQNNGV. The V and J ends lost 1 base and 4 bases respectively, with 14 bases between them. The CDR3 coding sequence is TGTGCCAGCAGCTTAGTCGGACGGATACCAGGAAACACCATATATTTT. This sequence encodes CASSLVGRIPGNTIYF.

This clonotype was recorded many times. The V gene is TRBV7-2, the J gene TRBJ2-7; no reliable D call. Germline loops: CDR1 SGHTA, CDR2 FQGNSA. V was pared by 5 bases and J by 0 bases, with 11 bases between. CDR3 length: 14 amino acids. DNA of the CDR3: TGTGCCAGCAGCAACGACCCTAACTCCTACGAGCAGTACTTC. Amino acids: CASSNDPNSYEQYF.

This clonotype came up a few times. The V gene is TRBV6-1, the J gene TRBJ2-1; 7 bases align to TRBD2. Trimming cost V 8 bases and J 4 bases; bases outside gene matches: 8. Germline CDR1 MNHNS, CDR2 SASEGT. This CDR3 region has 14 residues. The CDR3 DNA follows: TGTGCCAGCTCCCGGACTAGGGGTTACAATGAGCAGTTCTTC. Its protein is CASSRTRGYNEQFF.

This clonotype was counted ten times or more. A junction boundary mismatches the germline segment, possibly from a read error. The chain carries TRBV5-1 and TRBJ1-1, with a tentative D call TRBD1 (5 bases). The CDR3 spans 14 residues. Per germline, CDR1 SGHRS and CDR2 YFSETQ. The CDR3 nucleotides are TGTGCCAGCAGTTGGGGCCTAACGAACACTGAAGCTTTCTTT. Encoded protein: CASSWGLTNTEAFF.

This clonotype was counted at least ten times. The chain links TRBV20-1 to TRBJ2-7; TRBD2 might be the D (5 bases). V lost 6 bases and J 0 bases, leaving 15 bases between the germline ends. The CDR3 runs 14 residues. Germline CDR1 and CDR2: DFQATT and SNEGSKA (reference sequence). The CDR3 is CSAKRWESSYEQYF. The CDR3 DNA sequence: TGCAGTGCAAAGCGTTGGGAGAGCTCCTACGAGCAGTACTTC.

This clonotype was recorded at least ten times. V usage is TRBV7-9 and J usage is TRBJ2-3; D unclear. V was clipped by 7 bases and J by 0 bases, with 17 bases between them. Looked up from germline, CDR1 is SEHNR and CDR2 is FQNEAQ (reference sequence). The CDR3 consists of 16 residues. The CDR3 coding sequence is TGTGCCAGCAACTCTCCTGGTAGGCGGAGCACAGATACGCAGTATTTT. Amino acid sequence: CASNSPGRRSTDTQYF. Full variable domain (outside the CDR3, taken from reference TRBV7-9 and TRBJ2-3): DTGVSQNPRHKITKRGQNVTFRCDPISEHNRLYWYRQTLGQGPEFLTYFQNEAQLEKSRLLSDRFSAERPKGSFSTLEIQRTEQGDSAMYLCASNSPGRRSTDTQYFGPGTRLTVL.

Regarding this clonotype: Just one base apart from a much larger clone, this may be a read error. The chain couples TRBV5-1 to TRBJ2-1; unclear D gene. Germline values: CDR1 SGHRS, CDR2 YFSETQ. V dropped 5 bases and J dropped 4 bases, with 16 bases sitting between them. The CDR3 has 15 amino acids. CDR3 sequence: CASREPIVSYNEQFF. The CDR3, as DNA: TGCGCCAGCAGGGAGCCTATAGTCTCTTACAATGAGCAGTTCTTC. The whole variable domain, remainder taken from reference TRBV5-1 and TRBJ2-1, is KAGVTQTPRYLIKTRGQQVTLSCSPISGHRSVSWYQQTPGQGLQFLFEYFSETQRNKGNFPGRFSGRQFSNSRSEMNVSTLELGDSALYLCASREPIVSYNEQFFGPGTRLTVL.

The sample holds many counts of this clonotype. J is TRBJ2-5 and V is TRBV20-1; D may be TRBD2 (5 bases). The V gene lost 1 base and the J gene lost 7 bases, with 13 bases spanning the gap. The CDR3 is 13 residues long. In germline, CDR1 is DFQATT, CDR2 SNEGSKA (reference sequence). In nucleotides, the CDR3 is TGCAGTGCTAGAGCGACCGACGGAGGGACCCAGTACTTC. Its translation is CSARATDGGTQYF.

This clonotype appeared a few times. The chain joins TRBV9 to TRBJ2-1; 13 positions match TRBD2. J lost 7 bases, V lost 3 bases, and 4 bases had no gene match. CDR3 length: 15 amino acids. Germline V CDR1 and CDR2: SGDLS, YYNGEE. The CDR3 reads CASSETSGRDNEQFF. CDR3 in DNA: TGTGCCAGCAGCGAAACTAGCGGGAGGGATAATGAGCAGTTCTTC.

DNA of the CDR3: TGTGCCACCAGCGCCCGACAGATTTTTGCTGAAGCTTTCTTT. Protein product: CATSARQIFAEAFF. This rearrangement joins TRBV15 to TRBJ1-1; a possible D gene is TRBD1 (5 bases). Germline V lookup: CDR1 LNHNV, CDR2 YYDKDF (reference sequence). The V gene lost 5 bases and the J gene lost 6 bases, with 16 bases spanning the gap. CDR3 length: 14 residues. Drawing the rest from reference TRBV15 and TRBJ1-1, the complete variable domain is DAMVIQNPRYQVTQFGKPVTLSCSQTLNHNVMYWYQQKSSQAPKLLFHYYDKDFNNEADTPDNFQSRRPNTSFCFLDIRSPGLGDTAMYLCATSARQIFAEAFFGQGTRLTVV.

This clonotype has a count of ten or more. CDR3: CASSLGSAGITDTQYF. CDR3 DNA: TGTGCCAGCAGTTTGGGGTCAGCAGGTATCACAGATACGCAGTATTTT. The J gene is TRBJ2-3, the V gene TRBV28, with D unresolved. The CDR3 contains 16 residues. Germline values: CDR1 MDHEN, CDR2 SYDVKM. With 3 bases removed from V and 2 bases from J, the gap between germline ends came to 15 bases.

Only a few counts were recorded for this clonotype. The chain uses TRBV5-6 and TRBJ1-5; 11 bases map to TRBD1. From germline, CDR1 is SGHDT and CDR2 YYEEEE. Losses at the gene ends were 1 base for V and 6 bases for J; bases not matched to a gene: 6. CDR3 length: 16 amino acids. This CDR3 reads CASSLRHGTGGQPQHF. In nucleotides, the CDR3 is TGTGCCAGCAGCTTGCGGCACGGGACAGGGGGTCAGCCCCAGCATTTT.

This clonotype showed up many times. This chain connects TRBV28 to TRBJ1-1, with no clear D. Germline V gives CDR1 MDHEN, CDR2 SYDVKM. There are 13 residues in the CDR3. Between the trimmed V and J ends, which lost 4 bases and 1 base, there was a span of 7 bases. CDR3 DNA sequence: TGTGCCAGCAGTTACAAGACGAACACTGAAGCTTTCTTT. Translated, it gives CASSYKTNTEAFF.

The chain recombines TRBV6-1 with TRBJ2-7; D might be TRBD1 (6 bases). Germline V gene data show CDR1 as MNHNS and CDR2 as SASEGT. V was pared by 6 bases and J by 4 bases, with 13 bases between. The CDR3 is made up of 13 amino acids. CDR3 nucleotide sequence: TGTGCCAGCAGGACTACAGGGAAGTACGAGCAGTACTTC. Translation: CASRTTGKYEQYF.

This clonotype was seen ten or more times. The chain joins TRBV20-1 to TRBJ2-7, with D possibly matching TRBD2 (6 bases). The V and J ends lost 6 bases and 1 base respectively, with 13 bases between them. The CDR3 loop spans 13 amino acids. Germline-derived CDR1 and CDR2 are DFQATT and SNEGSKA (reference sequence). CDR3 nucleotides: TGCAGTGCAGGAGCGGGCCAGTCCTACGAGCAGTACTTC. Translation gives CSAGAGQSYEQYF.

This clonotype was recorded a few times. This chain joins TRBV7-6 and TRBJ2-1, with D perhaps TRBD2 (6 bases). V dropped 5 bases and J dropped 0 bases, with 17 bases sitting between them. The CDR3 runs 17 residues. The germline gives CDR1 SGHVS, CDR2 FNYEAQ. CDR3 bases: TGTGCCAGCAGCCCTAGGGACTCCTGGAGCTCCTACAATGAGCAGTTCTTC. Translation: CASSPRDSWSSYNEQFF.

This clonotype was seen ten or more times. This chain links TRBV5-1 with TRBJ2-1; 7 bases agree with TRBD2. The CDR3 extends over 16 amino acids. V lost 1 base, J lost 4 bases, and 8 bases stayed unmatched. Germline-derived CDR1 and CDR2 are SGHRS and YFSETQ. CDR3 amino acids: CASSLSELARYNEQFF. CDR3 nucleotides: TGCGCCAGCAGCTTGTCGGAACTAGCGAGATACAATGAGCAGTTCTTC. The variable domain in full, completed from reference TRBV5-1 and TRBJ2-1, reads KAGVTQTPRYLIKTRGQQVTLSCSPISGHRSVSWYQQTPGQGLQFLFEYFSETQRNKGNFPGRFSGRQFSNSRSEMNVSTLELGDSALYLCASSLSELARYNEQFFGPGTRLTVL.

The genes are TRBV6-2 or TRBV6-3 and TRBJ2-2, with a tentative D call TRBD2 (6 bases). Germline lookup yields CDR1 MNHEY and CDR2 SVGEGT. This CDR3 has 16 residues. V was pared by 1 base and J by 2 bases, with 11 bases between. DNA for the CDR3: TGTGCCAGCAGTTACTTGTTCGGGGGTAACACCGGGGAGCTGTTTTTT. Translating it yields CASSYLFGGNTGELFF.

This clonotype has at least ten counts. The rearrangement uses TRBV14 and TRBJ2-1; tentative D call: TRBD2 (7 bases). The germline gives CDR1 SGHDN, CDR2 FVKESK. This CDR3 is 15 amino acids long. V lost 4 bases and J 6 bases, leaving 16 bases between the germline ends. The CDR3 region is CASSPEWGGLNEQFF. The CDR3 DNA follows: TGTGCCAGCAGCCCGGAGTGGGGGGGCCTCAATGAGCAGTTCTTC.

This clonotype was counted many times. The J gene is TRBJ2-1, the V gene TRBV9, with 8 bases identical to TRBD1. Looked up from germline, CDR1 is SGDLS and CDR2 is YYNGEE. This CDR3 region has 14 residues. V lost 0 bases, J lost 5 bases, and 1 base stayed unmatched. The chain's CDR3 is CASSVGTGHNEQFF. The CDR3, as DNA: TGTGCCAGCAGCGTAGGGACAGGGCACAATGAGCAGTTCTTC. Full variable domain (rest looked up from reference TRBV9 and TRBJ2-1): DSGVTQTPKHLITATGQRVTLRCSPRSGDLSVYWYQQSLDQGLQFLIQYYNGEERAKGNILERFSAQQFPDLHSELNLSSLELGDSALYFCASSVGTGHNEQFFGPGTRLTVL.

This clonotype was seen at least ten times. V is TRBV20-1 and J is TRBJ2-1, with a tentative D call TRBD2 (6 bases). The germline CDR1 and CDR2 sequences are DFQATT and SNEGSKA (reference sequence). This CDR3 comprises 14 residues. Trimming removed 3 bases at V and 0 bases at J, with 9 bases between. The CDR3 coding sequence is TGCAGTGCTAGGGGGAGGAGCTCCTACAATGAGCAGTTCTTC. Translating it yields CSARGRSSYNEQFF.